The TCR beta chain described here comes from a study of cytotoxic CD8 clonotypes in ibrutinib-treated CLL. The wider study: Recorded responses included around 25 partial and 2 complete; following median about 70 months, roughly 15 stayed remitted and some 12 progressed.

Depth targeted 1 in 200,000 to 1 in 1 million T cells, averaging around 9.5x coverage per clonotype. Clones were read by immunoSEQ multiplex PCR, and TCRdb kept only the in-frame ones, dropping some. The sample contains over 100,000 clones, around 85% of which appear only once. CDR3 length: 14 residues. Trimming removed 10 bases from V and 7 bases from J, with 23 bases in between. The germline CDR1 and CDR2 sequences are SNHLY and FYNNEI. Study conclusions and caveats: The study sampled sustained-remission and progressing patients at different times. Having risen at ibrutinib response, clonality had fallen back toward baseline by progression.

Notes on this clone: What it binds is unknown.

The V call is TRBV2, the J call TRBJ2-7; the D gene could be TRBD1 or TRBD2 (6 bases each). This receptor was taken from a human donor with chronic lymphocytic leukemia. The specimen was PBMCs, collected after 24 months of ibrutinib treatment. The CDR3 here is CATKGGARMGEQYF. The CDR3 DNA sequence: TGTGCCACCAAGGGGGGTGCCAGGATGGGGGAGCAGTACTTC.